The 30 T cell receptor beta chains reported below all come from one sample, sequenced in a study of technical replicates of blood from several donors. Generated by immunoSEQ multiplex PCR, the TCRdb table keeps only in-frame clones and is missing some. The sample includes about 60,000 clones, more than 75% of them seen just once. The sample was PBMCs. The receptors originated from a human donor in good health. Some clones in this sample may be carry-over from other donors' samples.

The chain is built from TRBV7-9 and TRBJ1-2; TRBD1 matches 7 bases. In germline, CDR1 is SEHNR, CDR2 FQNEAQ (reference sequence). V was pared by 2 bases and J by 3 bases, with 6 bases of the junction left unmatched. The CDR3 extends over 15 amino acids. Written as DNA, the CDR3 is TGTGCCAGCAGCTTACACACGACAGGGCACTATGGCTACACCTTC. Translated, it gives CASSLHTTGHYGYTF.

The count of this clone is one. This rearrangement joins TRBV4-3 to TRBJ1-5; no clear D gene. CDR1 LGHNA and CDR2 YSLEER come from the germline V gene. The CDR3 length is 15 residues. Trimming removed 1 base at V and 3 bases at J, with 10 bases between. The CDR3 DNA follows: TGCGCCAGCAGCCAAGGGAGCGGTAACAATCAGCCCCAGCATTTT. This encodes CASSQGSGNNQPQHF.

The J gene is TRBJ1-6, the V gene TRBV7-2; D unresolved. This CDR3 is built from 17 residues. V lost 2 bases, J lost 6 bases, and 17 bases lay in between. Germline V gene data show CDR1 as SGHTA and CDR2 as FQGNSA. CDR3 bases: TGTGCCAGCAGCTTAATATCTTCAGGAATCGGTAATTCACCCCTCCACTTT. Amino acids: CASSLISSGIGNSPLHF.

This chain connects TRBV7-9 to TRBJ1-4; D is ambiguous. This CDR3 contains 15 residues. The V and J ends lost 5 bases and 5 bases respectively, with 15 bases between them. Germline V gene data show CDR1 as SEHNR and CDR2 as FQNEAQ (reference sequence). The CDR3 DNA follows: TGTGCCAGCAGCGCGGGCGGGCAGGCCAATGAAAAACTGTTTTTT. Residues: CASSAGGQANEKLFF.

This clone was found once. CDR3 DNA: TGTGCCAGCAGCTTGGGACGACTAGCGGGAGTGGGAGATACGCAGTATTTT. It is translated as CASSLGRLAGVGDTQYF. The rearrangement uses TRBV7-2 and TRBJ2-3; 12 bases are shared with TRBD2. Trimming cost V 3 bases and J 5 bases; bases outside gene matches: 9. The germline CDR1 and CDR2 sequences are SGHTA and FQGNSA. CDR3 length: 17 amino acids.

The V gene is TRBV30, the J gene TRBJ1-2; 7 nucleotides line up with TRBD1. The junction had 6 bases not matched to a gene; V was cut back by 1 base and J by 4 bases. The length of the CDR3 is 14 residues. The germline V gene encodes CDR1 GTSNPN and CDR2 SVGIG (reference sequence). The chain's CDR3 is CAWSEGGRGYGYTF. CDR3 nucleotides: TGTGCCTGGAGTGAAGGGGGCAGGGGCTATGGCTACACCTTC.

CDR3 nucleotide sequence: TGTGCCAGCAGCGTAACAGGGGGCGCACGTGGCTACACCTTC. It yields the protein CASSVTGGARGYTF. This chain links TRBV7-2 with TRBJ1-2, with TRBD1 matching over 9 bases. From germline, CDR1 is SGHTA and CDR2 FQGNSA. Unmatched junction bases numbered 8, after V lost 5 bases and J lost 7 bases. CDR3 size: 14 residues. Full variable domain (rest looked up from reference TRBV7-2 and TRBJ1-2): GAGVSQSPSNKVTEKGKDVELRCDPISGHTALYWYRQSLGQGLEFLIYFQGNSAPDKSGLPSDRFSAERTGGSVSTLTIQRTQQEDSAVYLCASSVTGGARGYTFGSGTRLTVV.

The V gene is TRBV27, the J gene TRBJ2-1; 15 bases match TRBD2. Germline assignment: CDR1 MNHEY and CDR2 SMNVEV (reference sequence). With V trimmed by 5 bases and J by 0 bases, 5 bases remained unmatched. This CDR3 contains 18 residues. CDR3: CASSPGTSGRSSYNEQFF. The CDR3 nucleotides are TGTGCCAGCAGTCCCGGGACTAGCGGGAGGAGCTCCTACAATGAGCAGTTCTTC.

The chain joins TRBV10-3 to TRBJ2-4, with D possibly matching TRBD1 (6 bases). V lost 0 bases and J 2 bases, leaving 14 bases between the germline ends. This CDR3 is built from 17 residues. Germline CDR1 and CDR2: ENHRY and SYGVKD. Here the CDR3 reads CAISESDSRVTKNIQYF. The CDR3 nucleotides are TGTGCCATCAGTGAGTCGGACAGCCGTGTAACCAAAAACATTCAGTACTTC.

The chain joins TRBV18 to TRBJ1-2; D is uncertain. V dropped 2 bases and J dropped 6 bases, with 16 bases sitting between them. Germline V gene sequence: CDR1 KGHSH, CDR2 LQKENI. The CDR3 length is 15 residues. CDR3: CASSPNGLVDHGYTF. CDR3 DNA: TGTGCCAGCTCACCAAACGGGTTGGTTGATCATGGCTACACCTTC.

This clone was seen just once. The rearrangement joins TRBV7-2 to TRBJ2-7, with a tentative D call TRBD1 (5 bases). The ends were cut back, 3 bases at V and 6 bases at J, with 15 bases in the middle. There are 14 residues in the CDR3. In germline, CDR1 is SGHTA, CDR2 FQGNSA. CDR3 residues: CASSFMSRRGEQYF. The CDR3 coding sequence is TGTGCCAGCAGCTTCATGAGTCGAAGGGGCGAGCAGTACTTC.

The chain is built from TRBV7-6 and TRBJ2-3; 8 bases match TRBD2. V dropped 5 bases and J dropped 3; count of bases not matched to a gene: 7. This CDR3 is built from 15 residues. Germline values: CDR1 SGHVS, CDR2 FNYEAQ. DNA for the CDR3: TGTGCCAGCAGCCCTGAAAGCGGGAGTACAGATACGCAGTATTTT. It specifies CASSPESGSTDTQYF.

The chain carries TRBV6-5 and TRBJ1-2, with D possibly TRBD1 on 5 matching bases. The CDR3 sequence is 15 residues long. Germline V lookup: CDR1 MNHEY, CDR2 SVGAGI. Deletions cut 4 bases from V and 2 bases from J, with 14 bases between. CDR3 sequence (DNA): TGTGCCAGCAGTTCTGGGGGGAGGTCCAACTATGGCTACACCTTC. Protein: CASSSGGRSNYGYTF.

The chain has TRBV27 and TRBJ1-5; TRBD1 agrees at 8 bases. After removal of 6 bases from V and 3 bases from J, the junction contained 4 bases not matched to a gene. This CDR3 spans 14 amino acids. Germline V lookup: CDR1 MNHEY, CDR2 SMNVEV (reference sequence). DNA of the CDR3: TGTGCCAGCAGACCGGGACAGGTCAATCAGCCCCAGCATTTT. It is translated as CASRPGQVNQPQHF.

The chain recombines TRBV6-1 with TRBJ1-4; tentative D call: TRBD1 (5 bases). The CDR3 extends over 15 amino acids. CDR1 is MNHNS, CDR2 SASEGT, per germline. Trimming removed 8 bases from V and 8 bases from J, with 21 bases in between. In nucleotides, the CDR3 is TGTGCCAGCGGTCCCGGGGGGGGGTCCTGGGAAAAACTGTTTTTT. Its translation: CASGPGGGSWEKLFF.

This clone was observed a few times. The genes are TRBV29-1 and TRBJ1-1, with a tentative D call TRBD1 (6 bases). Germline CDR1 SQVTM, CDR2 ANQGSEA. V gave up 7 bases and J gave up 5 bases, with 17 bases separating them. This CDR3 is 13 amino acids long. The CDR3 spells CSAHGQSLTEAFF. The CDR3 DNA sequence: TGCAGCGCGCATGGACAGTCCCTGACTGAAGCTTTCTTT.

V is TRBV21-1 and J is TRBJ1-4; no DNA check was done on the table's D call, TRBD1. TRBV21-1 is labeled a pseudogene. The length of the CDR3 is 15 residues. This CDR3 reads CASSKVDRKNEKLFF. The CDR3, as DNA: TGTGCCAGCAGCAAAGTGGACAGAAAGAATGAAAAACTGTTTTTT.

This clone has only one observation. This rearrangement joins TRBV5-6 to TRBJ2-7; TRBD1 agrees at 9 bases. J gave up 2 bases and V 4 bases, and 13 bases lay outside the gene matches. The CDR3 is made up of 17 amino acids. Germline CDR1 SGHDT, CDR2 YYEEEE. The CDR3 protein is CASSPAGTGTGTYEQYF. CDR3 nucleotides: TGTGCCAGCAGCCCCGCGGGCACCGGGACAGGGACCTACGAGCAGTACTTC.

CDR3 in amino acids: CASSVVEGRAFF. The CDR3 nucleotides read TGTGCCAGCAGCGTAGTGGAGGGACGAGCTTTCTTT. The chain combines TRBV9 with TRBJ1-1; a possible D gene is TRBD1 (5 bases). Germline V lookup: CDR1 SGDLS, CDR2 YYNGEE. The germline V and J ends were trimmed by 0 bases and 10 bases, with 10 bases remaining between them. The CDR3 contains 12 residues.

The rearrangement joins TRBV4-3 to TRBJ2-3; D is undetermined. CDR3 length: 12 amino acids. V shed 5 bases and J shed 6 bases, with 9 bases lying between them. Germline V gene sequence: CDR1 LGHNA, CDR2 YSLEER. The CDR3 nucleotides read TGCGCCAGCAGCGCGCACTGGGATACGCAGTATTTT. It is translated as CASSAHWDTQYF.

The chain is built from TRBV6-1 and TRBJ1-1, with a possible D match to TRBD1 (5 bases). Looked up from germline, CDR1 is MNHNS and CDR2 is SASEGT. V lost 7 bases, J lost 2 bases, and 14 bases lay in between. The CDR3 is made up of 14 amino acids. CDR3 residues: CASTSPGGNTEAFF. The CDR3 nucleotides read TGTGCCAGCACTTCCCCCGGGGGAAACACTGAAGCTTTCTTT.

CDR3 residues: CASSWTGLAERTDTQYF. The CDR3 nucleotides read TGCGCCAGCAGCTGGACGGGACTAGCGGAGCGCACAGATACGCAGTATTTT. The chain uses TRBV5-1 and TRBJ2-3; 11 bases align to TRBD2. The germline V gene has CDR1 SGHRS and CDR2 YFSETQ. CDR3 length: 17 amino acids. After removal of 3 bases from V and 1 base from J, the junction contained 7 bases not matched to a gene.

The J gene is TRBJ1-1, the V gene TRBV30; D uncertain. Trimming took 0 bases from V and 9 from J, leaving 11 bases between them. The CDR3 has 12 amino acids. CDR1 is GTSNPN, CDR2 SVGIG, per germline (reference sequence). CDR3 sequence (DNA): TGTGCCTGGAGTGTGAGGGTCGGACAAGCTTTCTTT. Protein product: CAWSVRVGQAFF.

The chain employs TRBV5-1 and TRBJ1-5, with 8 bases fitting TRBD1. V shed 4 bases, J shed 5 bases, and the junction held 5 bases outside the gene matches. Looked up from germline, CDR1 is SGHRS and CDR2 is YFSETQ. This CDR3 has 14 amino acids. The CDR3 loop is CASSPGQGYQPQHF. The CDR3 bases are TGCGCCAGCAGCCCCGGACAGGGCTATCAGCCCCAGCATTTT.

This chain joins TRBV7-2 and TRBJ2-1; tentatively, D is TRBD2 (6 bases). The CDR3 is made up of 13 amino acids. Germline CDR1 reads SGHTA; CDR2 reads FQGNSA. V gave up 3 bases and J gave up 10 bases, with 13 bases separating them. CDR3 nucleotide sequence: TGTGCCAGCAGCTTTCAAGACGGGGGAGAGCAGTTCTTC. Amino acid sequence: CASSFQDGGEQFF.

This clone was recorded a few times. The CDR3 DNA sequence: TGCGCCAGCAGCCAAACACAGGGTAGTTACTATGGCTACACCTTC. It codes for CASSQTQGSYYGYTF. This chain joins TRBV4-1 and TRBJ1-2, with D perhaps TRBD1 (6 bases). This CDR3 comprises 15 residues. V was trimmed by 2 bases and J by 3 bases, leaving 13 bases between them. From germline, CDR1 is MGHRA and CDR2 YSYEKL.

This CDR3 is CASSLGVSYEQYF. In DNA form, the CDR3 reads TGTGCCAGCAGCTTAGGAGTATCCTACGAGCAGTACTTC. The J gene is TRBJ2-7, the V gene TRBV7-9; D is unresolved. The V gene lost 1 base and the J gene lost 1 base, with 5 bases spanning the gap. This CDR3 is 13 amino acids long. CDR1 is SEHNR, CDR2 FQNEAQ, per germline (reference sequence).

CDR3: CATMRGQRRTEAFF. The CDR3 nucleotides read TGTGCCACTATGCGAGGACAAAGAAGGACTGAAGCTTTCTTT. The chain employs TRBV19 and TRBJ1-1, with a tentative D call TRBD1 (5 bases). V lost 10 bases and J 5 bases, leaving 20 bases between the germline ends. CDR1 LNHDA and CDR2 SQIVND come from the germline V gene (reference sequence). The CDR3 runs to 14 residues.

This chain connects TRBV7-2 to TRBJ2-5, with TRBD2 matching over 9 bases. The germline CDR1 and CDR2 sequences are SGHTA and FQGNSA. After removal of 5 bases from V and 2 bases from J, the junction contained 6 bases not matched to a gene. This CDR3 comprises 15 residues. The CDR3 sequence: CASSQTSGSQETQYF. The CDR3 coding sequence is TGTGCCAGCAGCCAAACTAGCGGGTCACAAGAGACCCAGTACTTC.

The J gene is TRBJ2-7, the V gene TRBV27; TRBD1 is a possible D gene (6 bases). The CDR3 has 14 amino acids. Germline CDR1 is MNHEY and CDR2 is SMNVEV (reference sequence). The V end lost 5 bases, the J end lost 3 bases, and 14 bases lay between the germline ends. The CDR3 DNA reads as TGTGCCAGCAGTCCAGGACAGAGAGTCTACGAGCAGTACTTC. Its protein is CASSPGQRVYEQYF.